The 9 T cell receptor beta chains listed next were all sequenced from one sample in a study of T cells after yellow fever vaccination. TCRdb recomputed calls from the 5' RACE reads with MiXCR, one row per CDR3 protein. The data contain around 120,000 distinct CDR3 sequences, 13% to 15% of them singletons. The material was CD8+ T cells sorted from PBMCs, obtained 5 days after the yellow fever booster vaccination. These receptors all stem from a man between 18 and 35 years old who received the YFV17D yellow fever vaccine.

The chain links TRBV5-1 to TRBJ2-5, with D perhaps TRBD2 (5 bases). V was trimmed by 2 bases and J by 7 bases, leaving 12 bases between them. CDR1 is SGHRS, CDR2 YFSETQ, per germline. This CDR3 is 13 amino acids long. CDR3 nucleotide sequence: TGCGCCAGCAGCTTAGGGCCAGAGGGGACCCAGTACTTC. Amino acids: CASSLGPEGTQYF.

V is TRBV11-2 and J is TRBJ2-3; D gene unclear. With 0 bases removed from V and 3 bases from J, the gap between germline ends came to 10 bases. Germline lookup yields CDR1 SGHAT and CDR2 FQNNGV. CDR3 length equals 15 residues. The CDR3 region has the DNA TGTGCCAGCAGCTTAGAACCCTGGATGACAGATACGCAGTATTTT. It translates to CASSLEPWMTDTQYF.

This clonotype was observed at least ten times. The rearrangement joins TRBV11-2 to TRBJ2-2, with TRBD1 matching over 8 bases. The V and J ends lost 2 bases and 7 bases, in that order; junction bases with no gene match: 3. This CDR3 spans 14 amino acids. The V gene's germline CDR1 is SGHAT and CDR2 FQNNGV. The CDR3 bases are TGTGCCAGCAGCTTACCGACAGGGGACGGGGAGCTGTTTTTT. Translating it yields CASSLPTGDGELFF.

This clonotype appeared once. This chain links TRBV5-1 with TRBJ2-6; D not certain. The CDR3 totals 15 residues. V lost 2 bases, J lost 0 bases, and 6 bases lay in between. Germline CDR1 SGHRS, CDR2 YFSETQ. As DNA, the CDR3 is TGCGCCAGCAGCTTTCCGGACTCTGGGGCCAACGTCCTGACTTTC. Protein product: CASSFPDSGANVLTF.

In this sample, this clonotype turned up a few times. The J gene is TRBJ1-2, the V gene TRBV10-3; D unresolved. Germline V gene lookup returns CDR1 ENHRY and CDR2 SYGVKD. This CDR3 comprises 15 residues. Between the trimmed V and J ends, which lost 6 bases and 2 bases, there was a span of 16 bases. This CDR3 reads CAISPSAGGNYGYTF. The CDR3 nucleotides read TGTGCCATCAGCCCCTCAGCCGGAGGGAACTATGGCTACACCTTC.

The rearrangement uses TRBV6-6 and TRBJ2-6, with 7 bases aligning to TRBD1. This CDR3 is built from 14 residues. V lost 6 bases and J lost 2; bases outside the gene matches: 1. CDR1 MNHNY and CDR2 SVGAGI come from the germline V gene (reference sequence). The CDR3 here is CASSDRAGANVLTF. The CDR3 nucleotides read TGTGCCAGCAGCGACAGGGCTGGGGCCAACGTCCTGACTTTC.

This clonotype was seen ten or more times. The chain has TRBV7-9 and TRBJ2-5, with 7 bases matching TRBD1. This CDR3 is 13 amino acids long. Germline assignment: CDR1 SEHNR and CDR2 FQNEAQ (reference sequence). Trimming removed 7 bases from V and 2 bases from J; junction bases left unmatched: 4. The CDR3: CASNTGAQETQYF. The CDR3 region has the DNA TGTGCCAGCAACACAGGGGCGCAAGAGACCCAGTACTTC.

V usage is TRBV7-6 and J usage is TRBJ2-5, with D possibly TRBD1 on 7 matching bases. V was shortened by 4 bases and J by 0 bases, with 12 bases between the two germline ends. CDR3 length equals 15 residues. Germline CDR1 SGHVS, CDR2 FNYEAQ. The CDR3, as DNA: TGTGCCAGCAGCTCAGGGGGGCATAACCAAGAGACCCAGTACTTC. Amino acid sequence: CASSSGGHNQETQYF.

This clonotype was counted a few times. The chain links TRBV11-2 to TRBJ2-3; D gene ambiguous. The CDR3 has 15 residues. V gave up 0 bases and J gave up 0 bases, with 7 bases separating them. Germline V gene sequence: CDR1 SGHAT, CDR2 FQNNGV. The DNA of the CDR3 is TGTGCCAGCAGCTTAGATATGGGGAGCACAGATACGCAGTATTTT. Residues: CASSLDMGSTDTQYF.